The rows below give T cell receptor beta chains drawn from one sample of a study of blood T cell repertoires in COVID-19. Some clones are missing from TCRdb's copy, which holds only in-frame ones; the method was immunoSEQ multiplex PCR. This sample has roughly 200,000 clones, with 60% to 85% found just once. Sequencing used peripheral blood. These receptor sequences come from a woman aged 50 to 65 with active or convalescent COVID-19. Each CDR3 is given with its conserved first and last residue.

v_gene: TRBV7-3
CDR3aa: CASSRQGASSPLHF

v_gene: TRBV19
CDR3aa: CASRRGTAEGTEAFF

v_gene: TRBV2
CDR3aa: CASSYRGDEQFF

v_gene: TRBV19
CDR3aa: CASSLRGEGNYGYTF

v_gene: TRBV5-1
CDR3aa: CASSSGQVDTGELFF

v_gene: TRBV10-3
CDR3aa: CAIRRQGARDSPLHF

v_gene: TRBV29-1
CDR3aa: CSVNPGLVRTDTQYF

v_gene: TRBV7-9
CDR3aa: CASSFGGQGAYEQYF

v_gene: TRBV6-2/TRBV6-3
CDR3aa: CASSRASGGANEQFF

v_gene: TRBV5-1
CDR3aa: CASSSPLTTSGGRQETQYF

v_gene: TRBV1
CDR3aa: CTSSQVPTSGQETQYF

v_gene: TRBV11-3
CDR3aa: CASSPRNARDRVGTEAFF

v_gene: TRBV27
CDR3aa: CATRRWQGIPDTQYF

v_gene: TRBV7-9
CDR3aa: CASSSGQGRTAEAFF

v_gene: TRBV12-5
CDR3aa: CASGASGGPTQYF

v_gene: TRBV2
CDR3aa: CASSQGGQETQYF

v_gene: TRBV21-1
CDR3aa: CASSPRGQANTGELFF

v_gene: TRBV18
CDR3aa: CASSQNQGADSPLHF

v_gene: TRBV12-5
CDR3aa: CASGLVPGSALGELFF

v_gene: TRBV19
CDR3aa: CASTVTGGTGELFF

v_gene: TRBV7-7
CDR3aa: CASSLERTSGSQQFF

v_gene: TRBV7-2
CDR3aa: CASSPHSGGAMEKLFF

v_gene: TRBV18
CDR3aa: CASSLSERGPYQETQYF

v_gene: TRBV4-3
CDR3aa: CASSQGRGYEAFF

v_gene: TRBV4-3
CDR3aa: CASSLTGGYTDTQYF

v_gene: TRBV9
CDR3aa: CASTPGVGQGAVYTEAFF

v_gene: TRBV6-5
CDR3aa: CASRLGPGDTEAFF

v_gene: TRBV6-5
CDR3aa: CASRPGLAGGREQFF

v_gene: TRBV7-2
CDR3aa: CASSPRLAGDGGTDTQYF

v_gene: TRBV6-5
CDR3aa: CASSSAGTSGYEQYF

v_gene: TRBV4-3
CDR3aa: CASSQDRVGAGYGYTF

v_gene: TRBV3-1/TRBV3-2
CDR3aa: CASRYYGELFF

v_gene: TRBV5-6
CDR3aa: CASSLPPGQANYGYTF

v_gene: TRBV6-5
CDR3aa: CASSSGQETQYF

v_gene: TRBV11-1
CDR3aa: CASSRLADRIHEQFF

v_gene: TRBV4-2
CDR3aa: CASSPIGNSGGAETQYF

v_gene: TRBV11-2
CDR3aa: CASSLASGSPLHF

v_gene: TRBV2
CDR3aa: CASSEQTASSPLHF

v_gene: TRBV12-3/TRBV12-4
CDR3aa: CASTPQGDQPQHF

v_gene: TRBV30
CDR3aa: CAWRRGQINSPLHF

v_gene: TRBV10-3
CDR3aa: CAISDKQGSSPLHF

v_gene: TRBV27
CDR3aa: CASSFSGTGYGYTF

v_gene: TRBV4-1
CDR3aa: CASSQDDPGGPEAFF

v_gene: TRBV7-9
CDR3aa: CASSSRQGAEEKLFF

v_gene: TRBV7-8
CDR3aa: CASSLVQLIPTF

v_gene: TRBV11-2
CDR3aa: CASSSYRTSSASGELFF

v_gene: TRBV6-2/TRBV6-3
CDR3aa: CASSWTRQGGEKLFF

v_gene: TRBV3-1/TRBV3-2
CDR3aa: CASSPRQGIEKLFF

v_gene: TRBV5-8
CDR3aa: CASSVGLITNEKLFF

v_gene: TRBV7-9
CDR3aa: CASSPGVSDTQYF

v_gene: TRBV6-5
CDR3aa: CASNSREMGSGYTF

v_gene: TRBV28
CDR3aa: CASSSQQGMGGYTF

v_gene: TRBV20-1
CDR3aa: CSARSIGEAFF

v_gene: TRBV1
CDR3aa: CTSSQDLGRGSTGELFF

v_gene: TRBV6-6
CDR3aa: CASRDQGTGGSYEQYF

v_gene: TRBV28
CDR3aa: CASRPTGTGGQETQYF

v_gene: TRBV21-1
CDR3aa: CASATGRTF

v_gene: TRBV7-2
CDR3aa: CASSLTRDTEAFF

v_gene: TRBV10-3
CDR3aa: CAISESTGGGNEQFF